The source of this T cell receptor (beta chain) is a study of blood T cells in healthy people across ages. Germline CDR1 and CDR2: LGHDT and YNNKEL (reference sequence). The CDR3 contains 16 residues. V shed 0 bases and J 4 bases; nucleotides not matched to a gene: 4. The second PCR ran roughly 6 to 12 cycles with a sample-barcoded 5' primer and J-beta primers. TCRdb used MiXCR to reprocess the 5' RACE reads, holding one entry per CDR3 protein. This sample has about a million distinct CDR3 sequences; roughly half occur once, and the top ten carry 20% to 25%. The sequence came from a woman aged 55 to 70 in good health. The chain joins TRBV3-1 to TRBJ2-1, with 9 bases fitting TRBD1. Material for sequencing was blood. CDR3 protein: CASSQDAGTGYNEQFF. DNA of the CDR3: TGTGCCAGCAGCCAAGATGCCGGGACAGGGTACAATGAGCAGTTCTTC.